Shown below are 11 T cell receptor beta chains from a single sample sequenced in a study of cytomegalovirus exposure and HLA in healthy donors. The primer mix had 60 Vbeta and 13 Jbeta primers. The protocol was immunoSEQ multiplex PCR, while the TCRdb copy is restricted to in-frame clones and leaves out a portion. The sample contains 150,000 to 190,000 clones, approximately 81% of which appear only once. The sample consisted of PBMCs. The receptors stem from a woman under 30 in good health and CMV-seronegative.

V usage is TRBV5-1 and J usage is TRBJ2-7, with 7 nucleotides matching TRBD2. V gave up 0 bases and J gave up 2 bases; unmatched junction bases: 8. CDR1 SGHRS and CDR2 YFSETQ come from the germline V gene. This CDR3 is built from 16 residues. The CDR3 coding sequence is TGCGCCAGCAGCTTGGCCGGGGGGATATATGCCTACGAGCAGTACTTC. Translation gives CASSLAGGIYAYEQYF. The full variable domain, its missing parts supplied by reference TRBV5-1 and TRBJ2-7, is KAGVTQTPRYLIKTRGQQVTLSCSPISGHRSVSWYQQTPGQGLQFLFEYFSETQRNKGNFPGRFSGRQFSNSRSEMNVSTLELGDSALYLCASSLAGGIYAYEQYFGPGTRLTVT.

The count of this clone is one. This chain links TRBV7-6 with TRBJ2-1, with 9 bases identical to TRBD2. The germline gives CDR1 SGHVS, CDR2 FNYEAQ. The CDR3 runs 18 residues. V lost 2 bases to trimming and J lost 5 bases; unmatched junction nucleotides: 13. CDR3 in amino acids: CASSLNSRATSGNNEQFF. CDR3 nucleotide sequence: TGTGCCAGCAGCTTAAACTCTCGGGCGACTAGCGGAAACAATGAGCAGTTCTTC.

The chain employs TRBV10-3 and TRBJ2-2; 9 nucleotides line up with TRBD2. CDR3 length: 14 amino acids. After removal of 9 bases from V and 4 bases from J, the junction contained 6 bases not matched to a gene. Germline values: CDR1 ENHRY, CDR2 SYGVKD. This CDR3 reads CAMRGGAGTGELFF. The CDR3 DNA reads TGTGCCATGCGGGGGGGAGCCGGCACCGGGGAGCTGTTTTTT.

CDR3 loop: CASSSPQGGYTF. The CDR3 coding sequence is TGTGCCAGCAGTTCACCCCAGGGTGGCTACACCTTC. The chain links TRBV27 to TRBJ1-2; perhaps TRBD1 as D (5 bases). V dropped 4 bases and J dropped 7 bases, with 10 bases sitting between them. The CDR3 spans 12 residues. CDR1 is MNHEY and CDR2 is SMNVEV in the germline V gene (reference sequence).

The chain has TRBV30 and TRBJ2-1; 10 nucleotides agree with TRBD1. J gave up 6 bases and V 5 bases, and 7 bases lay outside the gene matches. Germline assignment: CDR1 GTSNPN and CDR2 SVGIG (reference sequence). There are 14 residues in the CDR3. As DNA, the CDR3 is TGTGCCTGGGGGGGGGACAGGGGTAGCAATGAGCAGTTCTTC. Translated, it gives CAWGGDRGSNEQFF.

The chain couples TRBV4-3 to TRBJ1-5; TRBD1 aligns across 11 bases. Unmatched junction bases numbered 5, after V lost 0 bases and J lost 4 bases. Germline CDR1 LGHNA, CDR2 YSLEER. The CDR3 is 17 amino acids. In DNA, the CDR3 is TGCGCCAGCAGCCAAGACCCCGGGACAGGGGGGAATCAGCCCCAGCATTTT. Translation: CASSQDPGTGGNQPQHF.

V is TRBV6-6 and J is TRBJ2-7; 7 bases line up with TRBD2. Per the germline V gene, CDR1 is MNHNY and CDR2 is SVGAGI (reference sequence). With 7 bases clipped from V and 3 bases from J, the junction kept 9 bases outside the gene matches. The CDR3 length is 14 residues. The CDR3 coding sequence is TGTGCCAGCACCGGGGGGACCCAGGACTACGAGCAGTACTTC. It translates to CASTGGTQDYEQYF.

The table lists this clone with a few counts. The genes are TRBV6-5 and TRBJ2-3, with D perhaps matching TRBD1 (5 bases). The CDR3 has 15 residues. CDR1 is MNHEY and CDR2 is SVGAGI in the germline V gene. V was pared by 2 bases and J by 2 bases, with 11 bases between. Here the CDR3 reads CASSYTRQYTDTQYF. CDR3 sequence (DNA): TGTGCCAGCAGTTACACCCGACAGTACACAGATACGCAGTATTTT.

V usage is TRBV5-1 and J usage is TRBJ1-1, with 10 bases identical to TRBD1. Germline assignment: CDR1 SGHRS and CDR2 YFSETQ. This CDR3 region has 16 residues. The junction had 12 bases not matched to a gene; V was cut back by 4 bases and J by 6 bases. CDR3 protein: CASSPFPGQGSAEAFF. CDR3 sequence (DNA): TGCGCCAGCAGCCCCTTTCCGGGACAGGGGTCGGCTGAAGCTTTCTTT.

The chain's CDR3 is CASSVGAGSNNEQFF. The CDR3 DNA sequence: TGTGCCAGCAGCGTAGGTGCAGGGTCGAACAATGAGCAGTTCTTC. The rearrangement uses TRBV9 and TRBJ2-1, with D possibly TRBD1 on 5 matching bases. CDR1 and CDR2 (germline): SGDLS, YYNGEE. Deletions cut 0 bases from V and 5 bases from J, with 12 bases between. This CDR3 contains 15 residues.

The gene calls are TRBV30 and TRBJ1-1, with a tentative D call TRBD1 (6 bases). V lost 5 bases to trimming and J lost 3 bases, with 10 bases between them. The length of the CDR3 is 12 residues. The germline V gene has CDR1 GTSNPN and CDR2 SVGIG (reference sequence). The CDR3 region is CAWHRAYTEAFF. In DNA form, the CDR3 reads TGTGCCTGGCACAGGGCGTACACTGAAGCTTTCTTT.